This T cell receptor beta chain stems from a study of blood T cells in healthy people across ages. Study background: About one barcoded beta molecule per two T cells was captured by template switching. Overall study findings and caveats: A strong correlation was found between TCR beta diversity and the percentage of naive T cells.

In the case of this clonotype: Its antigen is unknown.

This CDR3 spans 19 amino acids. Germline CDR1 is MGHRA and CDR2 is YSYEKL. Trimming cost V 4 bases and J 0 bases; bases outside gene matches: 9. RNA extraction gave at least 5.5 micrograms of total RNA per sample. Together with a sample-barcoded 5' primer, a J-beta primer mix was included in a second PCR lasting roughly 6 to 12 cycles. TCRdb processed the 5' RACE reads anew with MiXCR; each CDR3 protein has one entry. The sample holds 600,000 or so distinct CDR3 sequences, about 21% seen once. This receptor was taken from a man between 65 and 85 years old in good health. The sample comprised blood. The chain recombines TRBV4-1 with TRBJ2-2; 12 bases are shared with TRBD2. The CDR3 spells CASSPKTSGSSPNTGELFF. As DNA, the CDR3 is TGCGCCAGCAGCCCAAAGACTAGCGGGAGCTCCCCGAACACCGGGGAGCTGTTTTTT.